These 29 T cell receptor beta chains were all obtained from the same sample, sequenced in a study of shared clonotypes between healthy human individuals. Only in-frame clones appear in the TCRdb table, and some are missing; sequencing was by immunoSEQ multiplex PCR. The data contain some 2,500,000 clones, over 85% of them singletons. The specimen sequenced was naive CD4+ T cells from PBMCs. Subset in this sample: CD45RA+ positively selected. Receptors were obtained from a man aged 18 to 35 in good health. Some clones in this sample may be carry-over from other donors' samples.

The CDR3 here is CASRRIPNTGELFF. Here the CDR3 DNA reads TGCGCCAGCAGACGGATACCGAACACCGGGGAGCTGTTTTTT. The chain uses TRBV5-1 and TRBJ2-2; the D is unclear. Germline-derived CDR1 and CDR2 are SGHRS and YFSETQ. V lost 5 bases, J lost 0 bases, and 8 bases lay in between. There are 14 residues in the CDR3.

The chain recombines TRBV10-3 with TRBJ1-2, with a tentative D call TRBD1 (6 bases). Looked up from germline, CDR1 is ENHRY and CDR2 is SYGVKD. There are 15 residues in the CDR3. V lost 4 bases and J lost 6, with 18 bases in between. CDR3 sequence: CAISGRGGGDDGYTF. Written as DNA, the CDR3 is TGTGCCATCAGTGGTCGAGGGGGTGGCGATGATGGCTACACCTTC.

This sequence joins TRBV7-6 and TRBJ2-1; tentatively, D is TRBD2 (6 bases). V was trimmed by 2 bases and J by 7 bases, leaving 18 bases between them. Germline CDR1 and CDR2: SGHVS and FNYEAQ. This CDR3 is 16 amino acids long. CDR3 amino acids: CASSLSGVGWSNEQFF. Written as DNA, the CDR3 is TGTGCCAGCAGCTTATCGGGGGTGGGCTGGAGTAATGAGCAGTTCTTC. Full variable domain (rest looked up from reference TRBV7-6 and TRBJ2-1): GAGVSQSPRYKVTKRGQDVALRCDPISGHVSLYWYRQALGQGPEFLTYFNYEAQQDKSGLPNDRFSAERPEGSISTLTIQRTEQRDSAMYRCASSLSGVGWSNEQFFGPGTRLTVL.

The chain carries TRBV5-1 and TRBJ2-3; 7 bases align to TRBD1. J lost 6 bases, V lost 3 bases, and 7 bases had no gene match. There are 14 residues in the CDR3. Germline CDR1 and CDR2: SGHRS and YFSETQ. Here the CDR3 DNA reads TGCGCCAGCAGCTCTCACTGGACAGGCGATACGCAGTATTTT. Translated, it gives CASSSHWTGDTQYF.

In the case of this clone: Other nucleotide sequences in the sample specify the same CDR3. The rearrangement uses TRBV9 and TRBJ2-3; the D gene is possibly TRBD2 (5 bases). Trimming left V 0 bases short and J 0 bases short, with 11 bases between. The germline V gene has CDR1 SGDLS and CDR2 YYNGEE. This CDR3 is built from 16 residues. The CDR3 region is CASSVAAGTSTDTQYF. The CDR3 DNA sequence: TGTGCCAGCAGCGTAGCGGCGGGCACTAGCACAGATACGCAGTATTTT.

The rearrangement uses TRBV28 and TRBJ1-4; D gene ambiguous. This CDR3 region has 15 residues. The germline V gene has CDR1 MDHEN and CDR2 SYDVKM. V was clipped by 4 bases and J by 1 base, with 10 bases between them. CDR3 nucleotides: TGTGCCAGCAGTTCCCCGGACGGAACTAATGAAAAACTGTTTTTT. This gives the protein CASSSPDGTNEKLFF.

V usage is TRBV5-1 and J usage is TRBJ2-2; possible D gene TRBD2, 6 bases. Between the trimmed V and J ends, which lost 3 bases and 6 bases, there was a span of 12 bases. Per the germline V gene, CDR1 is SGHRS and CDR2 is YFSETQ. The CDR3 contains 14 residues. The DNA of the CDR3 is TGCGCCAGCAGCTCTTTGGAGGGGCCCGGGGAGCTGTTTTTT. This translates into CASSSLEGPGELFF.

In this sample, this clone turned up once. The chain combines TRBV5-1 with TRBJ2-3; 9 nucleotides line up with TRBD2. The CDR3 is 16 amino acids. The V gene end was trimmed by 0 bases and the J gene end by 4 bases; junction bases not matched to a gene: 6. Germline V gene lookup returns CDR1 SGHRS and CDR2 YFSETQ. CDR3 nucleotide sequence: TGCGCCAGCAGCTTGGAACGTAGCGGGAGATCAGATACGCAGTATTTT. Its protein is CASSLERSGRSDTQYF.

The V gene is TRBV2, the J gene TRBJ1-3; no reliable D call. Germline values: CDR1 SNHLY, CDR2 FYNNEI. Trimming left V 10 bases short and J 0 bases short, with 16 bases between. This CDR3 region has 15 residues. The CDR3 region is CAISSGGNSGNTIYF. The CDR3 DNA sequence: TGTGCCATCTCATCAGGCGGCAACTCTGGAAACACCATATATTTT.

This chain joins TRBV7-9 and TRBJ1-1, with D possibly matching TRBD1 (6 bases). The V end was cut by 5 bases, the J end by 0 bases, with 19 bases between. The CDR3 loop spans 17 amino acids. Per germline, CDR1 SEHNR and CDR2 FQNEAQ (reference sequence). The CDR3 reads CASSPPGRGQLNTEAFF. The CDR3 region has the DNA TGTGCCAGCAGCCCGCCTGGCAGGGGTCAGCTGAACACTGAAGCTTTCTTT.

CDR3 in amino acids: CASSLTTTSVGDTQYF. CDR3 coding DNA: TGCGCCAGCAGCTTAACCACGACTAGCGTAGGAGATACGCAGTATTTT. The V gene is TRBV5-1, the J gene TRBJ2-3; TRBD2 matches at 8 bases. V shed 2 bases and J 5 bases; nucleotides not matched to a gene: 10. Germline CDR1 SGHRS, CDR2 YFSETQ. There are 16 residues in the CDR3.

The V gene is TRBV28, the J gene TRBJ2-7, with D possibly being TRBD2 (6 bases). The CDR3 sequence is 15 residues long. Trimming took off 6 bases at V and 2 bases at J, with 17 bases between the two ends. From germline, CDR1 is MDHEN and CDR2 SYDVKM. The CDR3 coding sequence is TGTGCCAGCAGGTCGCTTGGCGGGGACCCCTACGAGCAGTACTTC. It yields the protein CASRSLGGDPYEQYF.

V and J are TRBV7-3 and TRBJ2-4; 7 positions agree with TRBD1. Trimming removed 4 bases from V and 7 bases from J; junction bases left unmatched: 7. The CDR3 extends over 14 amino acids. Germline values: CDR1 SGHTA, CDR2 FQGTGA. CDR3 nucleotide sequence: TGTGCCAGCAGCTCGACAGGGATGGAGAACATTCAGTACTTC. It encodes CASSSTGMENIQYF.

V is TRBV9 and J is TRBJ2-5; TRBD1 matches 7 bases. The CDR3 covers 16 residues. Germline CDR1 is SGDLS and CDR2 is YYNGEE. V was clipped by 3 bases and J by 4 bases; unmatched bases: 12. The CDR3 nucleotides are TGTGCCAGCAGCGCGGAAGGACAGGCCGTTGGAGAGACCCAGTACTTC. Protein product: CASSAEGQAVGETQYF.

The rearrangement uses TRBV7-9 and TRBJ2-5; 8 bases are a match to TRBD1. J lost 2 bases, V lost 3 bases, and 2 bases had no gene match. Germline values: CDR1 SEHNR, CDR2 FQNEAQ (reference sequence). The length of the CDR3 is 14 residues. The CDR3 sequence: CASSFWDRQETQYF. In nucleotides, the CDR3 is TGTGCCAGCAGCTTCTGGGACAGGCAAGAGACCCAGTACTTC.

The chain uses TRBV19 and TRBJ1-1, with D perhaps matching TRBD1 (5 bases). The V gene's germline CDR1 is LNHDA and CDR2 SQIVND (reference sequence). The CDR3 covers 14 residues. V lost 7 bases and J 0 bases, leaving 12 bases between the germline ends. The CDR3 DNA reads TGTGCCAGTAATTGGGGGGAAGTGAACACTGAAGCTTTCTTT. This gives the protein CASNWGEVNTEAFF. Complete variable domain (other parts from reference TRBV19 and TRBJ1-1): DGGITQSPKYLFRKEGQNVTLSCEQNLNHDAMYWYRQDPGQGLRLIYYSQIVNDFQKGDIAEGYSVSREKKESFPLTVTSAQKNPTAFYLCASNWGEVNTEAFFGQGTRLTVV.

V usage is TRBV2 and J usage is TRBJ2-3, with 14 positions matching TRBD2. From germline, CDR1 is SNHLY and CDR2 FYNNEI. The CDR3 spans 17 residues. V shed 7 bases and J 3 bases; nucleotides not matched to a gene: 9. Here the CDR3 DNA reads TGTGCCAGCAAGCGACTAGCGGGAGGGGTTGGGACAGATACGCAGTATTTT. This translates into CASKRLAGGVGTDTQYF.

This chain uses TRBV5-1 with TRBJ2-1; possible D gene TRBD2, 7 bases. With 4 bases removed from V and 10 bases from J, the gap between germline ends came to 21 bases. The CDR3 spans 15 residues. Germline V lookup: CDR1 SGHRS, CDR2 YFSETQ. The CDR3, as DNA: TGCGCCAGCAGCCGTCAGGGGACTAAGGGAGAGGAGCAGTTCTTC. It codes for CASSRQGTKGEEQFF.

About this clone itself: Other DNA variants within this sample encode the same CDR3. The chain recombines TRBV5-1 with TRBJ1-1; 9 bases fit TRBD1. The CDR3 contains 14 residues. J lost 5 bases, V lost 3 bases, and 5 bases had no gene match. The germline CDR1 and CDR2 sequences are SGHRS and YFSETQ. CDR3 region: CASSSNRGRTEAFF. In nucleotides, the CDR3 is TGCGCCAGCAGCTCAAACAGGGGGCGGACTGAAGCTTTCTTT.

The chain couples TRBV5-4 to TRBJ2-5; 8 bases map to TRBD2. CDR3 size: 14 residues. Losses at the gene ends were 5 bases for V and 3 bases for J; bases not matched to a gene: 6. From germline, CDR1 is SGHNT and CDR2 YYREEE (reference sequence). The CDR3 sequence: CASSSQRGKETQYF. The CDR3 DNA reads TGTGCCAGCAGTTCGCAGCGGGGGAAAGAGACCCAGTACTTC.

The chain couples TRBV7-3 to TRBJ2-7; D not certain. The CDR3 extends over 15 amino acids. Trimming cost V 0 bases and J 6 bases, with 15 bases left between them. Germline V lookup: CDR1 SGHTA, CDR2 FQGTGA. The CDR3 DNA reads TGTGCCAGCAGCTTAACCGCCCCGCGCGGCTCCGAGCAGTACTTC. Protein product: CASSLTAPRGSEQYF.

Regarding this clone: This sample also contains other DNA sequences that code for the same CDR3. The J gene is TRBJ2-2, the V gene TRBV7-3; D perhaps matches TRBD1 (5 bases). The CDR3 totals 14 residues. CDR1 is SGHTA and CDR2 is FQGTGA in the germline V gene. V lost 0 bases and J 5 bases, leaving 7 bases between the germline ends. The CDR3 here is CASSLTPGTGELFF. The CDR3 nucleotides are TGTGCCAGCAGCTTAACGCCAGGGACCGGGGAGCTGTTTTTT.

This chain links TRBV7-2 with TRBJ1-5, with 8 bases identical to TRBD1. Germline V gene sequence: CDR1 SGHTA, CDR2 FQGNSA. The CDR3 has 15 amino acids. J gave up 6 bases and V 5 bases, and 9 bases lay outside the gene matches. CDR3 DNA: TGTGCCAGCAGCGTACAGGGGGGTGATTCTCAGCCCCAGCATTTT. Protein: CASSVQGGDSQPQHF.

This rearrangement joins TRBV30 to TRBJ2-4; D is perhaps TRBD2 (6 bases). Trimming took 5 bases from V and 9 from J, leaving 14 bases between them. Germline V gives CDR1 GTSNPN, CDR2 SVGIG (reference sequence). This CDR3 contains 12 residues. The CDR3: CAWGGLGSIQYF. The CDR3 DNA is TGTGCCTGGGGGGGACTGGGAAGCATTCAGTACTTC.

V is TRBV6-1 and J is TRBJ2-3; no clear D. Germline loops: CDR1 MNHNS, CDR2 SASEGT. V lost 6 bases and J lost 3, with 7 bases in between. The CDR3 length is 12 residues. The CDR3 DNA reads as TGTGCCAGCAGCCCCGAGACAGATACGCAGTATTTT. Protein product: CASSPETDTQYF.

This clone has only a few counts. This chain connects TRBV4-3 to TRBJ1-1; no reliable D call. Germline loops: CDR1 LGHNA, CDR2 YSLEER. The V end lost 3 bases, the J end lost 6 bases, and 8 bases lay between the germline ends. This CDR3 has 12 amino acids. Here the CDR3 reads CASSQVTAEAFF. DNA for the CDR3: TGCGCCAGCAGCCAGGTCACTGCTGAAGCTTTCTTT.

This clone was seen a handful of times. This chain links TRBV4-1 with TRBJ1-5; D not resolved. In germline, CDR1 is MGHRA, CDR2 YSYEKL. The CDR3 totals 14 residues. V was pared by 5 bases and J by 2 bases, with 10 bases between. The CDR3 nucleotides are TGCGCCAGCAGCGACTTCCAACGCAATCAGCCCCAGCATTTT. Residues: CASSDFQRNQPQHF.

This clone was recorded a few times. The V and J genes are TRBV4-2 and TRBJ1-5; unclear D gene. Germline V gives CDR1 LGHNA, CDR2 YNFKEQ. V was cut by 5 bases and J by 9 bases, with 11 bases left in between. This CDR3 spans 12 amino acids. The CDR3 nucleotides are TGTGCCAGCAGCAGCAGCCTCGGGCCCCAGCATTTT. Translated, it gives CASSSSLGPQHF.

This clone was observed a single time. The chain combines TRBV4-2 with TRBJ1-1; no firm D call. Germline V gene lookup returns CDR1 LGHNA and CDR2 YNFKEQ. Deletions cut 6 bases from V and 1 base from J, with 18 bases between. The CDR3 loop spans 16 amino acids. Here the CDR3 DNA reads TGTGCCAGCAGGCCCGGGGTGGAGGAATGGAACACTGAAGCTTTCTTT. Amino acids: CASRPGVEEWNTEAFF.